This entry describes one T cell receptor (beta chain). Its antigen is currently unknown. TCRdb reprocessed the reads via MiXCR and lists one record per CDR3 protein. Altogether about 770,000 distinct CDR3 sequences are present, roughly 29% being singletons, with the ten largest covering approximately 14%. The CDR3 loop spans 12 amino acids. The germline V gene encodes CDR1 SGHRS and CDR2 YFSETQ. The germline V and J ends were trimmed by 5 bases and 1 base, with 6 bases remaining between them. This entry belongs to a study of T cell repertoires in cytomegalovirus infection. The sequencing here drew on cultured CD8+ T cells from PBMCs, taken from culture after CMV antigen stimulation. The receptor was isolated from a human donor in good health (CMV status not recorded). Some clones in this sample may be carry-over from other donors' samples. The V call is TRBV5-1, the J call TRBJ1-1; D is ambiguous. Here the CDR3 DNA reads TGCGCCAGCAGGGAGCGGAACACTGAAGCTTTCTTT. Encoded protein: CASRERNTEAFF.